The rows below give T cell receptor beta chains drawn from one sample of a study of PD-L1 blockade in urothelial cancer. Clones were sequenced by immunoSEQ multiplex PCR, and TCRdb holds only the in-frame ones, with some missing. The table includes some 30,000 clones, more than 75% detected once. The sample consisted of PBMCs, taken around atezolizumab (anti-PD-L1) treatment. Receptor source: a man between 50 and 59 years old with urothelial cancer. Each CDR3 is given without its conserved first and last residue. The order of the fields is V gene, clone size, J gene, D gene, CDR3 protein. A D gene is named only where the DNA matches it firmly. Size is stated for part of the rows, as once, few or many counts, or as a class when the clone is expanded.

TRBV6-5	NA	TRBJ1-1	NA	ASSGVGTEAF
TRBV7-9	NA	TRBJ1-1	NA	ASSLSQAKTEAF
TRBV11-2	NA	TRBJ2-1	TRBD2	ASSLDNASGRNNEQF
TRBV9	NA	TRBJ2-5	NA	ASSVAVGTQETQY
TRBV6-4	few	TRBJ2-7	TRBD1	ASSDQGAREQY
TRBV2	NA	TRBJ2-5	NA	ASRRTGPRETQY
TRBV2	NA	TRBJ2-1	TRBD2	ASTRLAGRNEQF
TRBV18	NA	TRBJ1-2	TRBD1	ASSPVDTGGWGYT
TRBV27	NA	TRBJ2-4	TRBD1	ASPELQGVQNIQY
TRBV5-4	NA	TRBJ2-5	TRBD2	ASSSGIAGQETQY
TRBV6-6	NA	TRBJ1-2	NA	ASDPQQANYGYT
TRBV7-9	NA	TRBJ2-3	NA	ASSPHTGWEDTQY
TRBV18	NA	TRBJ2-7	TRBD2	ASSSQGSGGSYEQY
TRBV18	NA	TRBJ1-2	NA	ASSPPGFSYGYT
TRBV6-4	NA	TRBJ2-3	TRBD2	ASSGLAGGSTDTQY
TRBV19	NA	TRBJ2-4	TRBD1	ASSIGQGAVDIQY
TRBV9	NA	TRBJ2-5	TRBD2	ASSISGRSQETQY
TRBV6-4	NA	TRBJ2-6	NA	ASSERGGDGGFLGANVLT
TRBV1	NA	TRBJ2-2	NA	TSSQDRRDRLGSGELF
TRBV19	NA	TRBJ2-7	NA	ASSPRVGFYEQY
TRBV5-6	NA	TRBJ2-1	TRBD2	ASSLELAGLNEQF
TRBV25-1	NA	TRBJ2-7	NA	ASSEPLGQGYEQY
TRBV27	NA	TRBJ1-1	NA	ASSLNGRYTEAF
TRBV10-2	NA	TRBJ1-1	NA	ASSESNRWAF
TRBV10-3	NA	TRBJ1-1	NA	AISEYGKRGSGTEAF
TRBV7-9	NA	TRBJ2-3	NA	ASSFGGPTADTQY
TRBV11-2	NA	TRBJ2-7	NA	ASSSGYEQY
TRBV5-5	NA	TRBJ2-7	NA	ASSLFMEQY
TRBV7-9	NA	TRBJ2-7	NA	ASSLAGRGQIEQY
TRBV29-1	NA	TRBJ1-1	TRBD1	SAGQGGVYTEAF
TRBV5-4	NA	TRBJ2-3	TRBD2	ASSSRTSGGGLSTDTQY
TRBV12-5	NA	TRBJ2-6	NA	ASDFAEGSGANVLT
TRBV10-3	once	TRBJ1-1	NA	AISGDSMNTEAF
TRBV30	NA	TRBJ1-2	NA	AWSPGLPDYGYA